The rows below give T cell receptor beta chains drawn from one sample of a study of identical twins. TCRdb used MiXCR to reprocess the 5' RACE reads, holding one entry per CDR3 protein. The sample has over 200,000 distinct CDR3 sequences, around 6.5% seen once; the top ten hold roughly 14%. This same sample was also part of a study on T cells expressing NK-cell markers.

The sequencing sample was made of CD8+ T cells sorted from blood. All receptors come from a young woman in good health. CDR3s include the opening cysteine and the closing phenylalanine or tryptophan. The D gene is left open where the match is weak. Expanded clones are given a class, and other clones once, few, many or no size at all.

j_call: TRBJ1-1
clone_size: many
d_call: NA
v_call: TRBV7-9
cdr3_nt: TGTGCCAGCACCTTAGGGGGGGGAAACACTGAAGCTTTCTTT
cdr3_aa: CASTLGGGNTEAFF

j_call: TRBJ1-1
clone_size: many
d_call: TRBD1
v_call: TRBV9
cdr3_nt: TGTGCCAGCAGCCCCGGACAGGGCCAGGAAGCTTTCTTT
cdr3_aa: CASSPGQGQEAFF

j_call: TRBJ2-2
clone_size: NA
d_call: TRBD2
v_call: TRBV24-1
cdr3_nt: TGTGCCACCAGTGATTCAACTAGCGGGAGGACGAACACCGGGGAGCTGTTTTTT
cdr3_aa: CATSDSTSGRTNTGELFF

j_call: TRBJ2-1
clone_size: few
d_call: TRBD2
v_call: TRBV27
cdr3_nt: TGTGCCAGCAGTTTAGCGGGAGACTACAATGAGCAGTTCTTC
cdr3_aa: CASSLAGDYNEQFF

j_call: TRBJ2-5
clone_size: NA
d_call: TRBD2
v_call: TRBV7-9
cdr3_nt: TGTGCCAGCAGCTCCGGGACTAGCTATTCCCTCCAAGAGACCCAGTACTTC
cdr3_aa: CASSSGTSYSLQETQYF

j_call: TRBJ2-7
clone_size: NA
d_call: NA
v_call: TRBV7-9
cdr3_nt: TGTGCCAGCAGCTTCACGGACAGCGAAGACGAGCAGTACTTC
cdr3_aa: CASSFTDSEDEQYF

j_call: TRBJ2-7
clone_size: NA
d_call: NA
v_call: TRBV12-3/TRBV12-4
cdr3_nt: TGTGCCAGCAGTTTACCGGGGGTACTCTACGAGCGGTACTTC
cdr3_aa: CASSLPGVLYERYF

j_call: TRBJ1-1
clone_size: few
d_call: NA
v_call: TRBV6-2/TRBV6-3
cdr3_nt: TGTGCCAGCAGTTACTCGGGGGGGGGCACTGAAGCTTTCTTT
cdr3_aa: CASSYSGGGTEAFF

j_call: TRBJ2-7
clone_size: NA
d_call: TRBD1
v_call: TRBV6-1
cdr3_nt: TGTGCCAGCAGCGCGAGGGACAGGGTCGCGGAGCAGTACTTC
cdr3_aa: CASSARDRVAEQYF

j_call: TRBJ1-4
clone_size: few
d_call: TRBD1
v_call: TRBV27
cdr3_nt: TGTGCCAGCAGTATCAGACAGGGGAATGAAAAACTGTTTTTT
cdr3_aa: CASSIRQGNEKLFF

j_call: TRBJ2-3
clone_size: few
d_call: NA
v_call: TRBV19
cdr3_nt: TGTGCCAGTAGTATCCGGCCCGGGGGCACAGATACGCAGTATTTT
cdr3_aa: CASSIRPGGTDTQYF

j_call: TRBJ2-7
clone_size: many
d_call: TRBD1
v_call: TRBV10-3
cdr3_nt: TGTGCCATCAGTGAGTCACGGGACAGGGTAGGGTACGAGCAGTACTTC
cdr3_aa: CAISESRDRVGYEQYF

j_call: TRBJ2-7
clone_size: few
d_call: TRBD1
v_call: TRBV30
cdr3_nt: TGTGCCTGGACCCCGGGACAGGGGATCTACGAGCAGTACTTC
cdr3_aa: CAWTPGQGIYEQYF

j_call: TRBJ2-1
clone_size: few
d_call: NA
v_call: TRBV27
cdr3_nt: TGTGCCAGCAGTTTTATGGGGCTGTACAATGAGCAGTTCTTC
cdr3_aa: CASSFMGLYNEQFF

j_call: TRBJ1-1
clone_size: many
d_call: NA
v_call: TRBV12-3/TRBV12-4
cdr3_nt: TGTGCCAGCCTCCTAGGGGCAGGAGGGACTGAAGCTTTCTTT
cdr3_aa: CASLLGAGGTEAFF

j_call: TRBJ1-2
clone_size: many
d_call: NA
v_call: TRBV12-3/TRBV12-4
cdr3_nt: TGTGCCAGCAGTTTAGCCGGGACGGATGGCTACACCTTC
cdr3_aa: CASSLAGTDGYTF

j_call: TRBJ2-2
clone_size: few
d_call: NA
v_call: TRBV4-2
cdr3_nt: TGTGCCAGCAGCCAAGAAGCAAACACCGGGGAGCTGTTTTTT
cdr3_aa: CASSQEANTGELFF

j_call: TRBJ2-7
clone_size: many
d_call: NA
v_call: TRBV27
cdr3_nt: TGTGCCAGCAGGGGGTTAGGGTGGGCTTACGAGCAGTACTTC
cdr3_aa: CASRGLGWAYEQYF

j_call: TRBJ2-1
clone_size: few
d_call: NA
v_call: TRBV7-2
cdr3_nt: TGTGCCAGCAGCTTTCCTGTGTCCTACAATGAGCAGTTCTTC
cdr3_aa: CASSFPVSYNEQFF

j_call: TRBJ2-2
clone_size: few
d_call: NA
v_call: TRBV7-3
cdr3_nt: TGTGCCAGCAGCACCGAGGTGAACACCGGGGAGCTGTTTTTT
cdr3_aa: CASSTEVNTGELFF

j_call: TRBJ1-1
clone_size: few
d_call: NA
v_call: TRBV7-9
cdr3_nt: TGTGCCAGCAGCTTAAGTAGCGGGACTGAAGCTTTCTTT
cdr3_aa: CASSLSSGTEAFF

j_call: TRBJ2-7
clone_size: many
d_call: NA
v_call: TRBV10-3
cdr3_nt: TGTGCCATCACACAGGGAAACGAGCAGTACTTC
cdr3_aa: CAITQGNEQYF